The 18 T cell receptor beta chains reported below all come from one sample, sequenced in a study of blood T cell repertoires in COVID-19. Data came from immunoSEQ multiplex PCR; TCRdb stores just in-frame clones and leaves some out. This table holds roughly 200,000 clones, 70% to 80% found once. Sequencing used peripheral blood. These receptors were collected from a woman aged 40-49 years with COVID-19, enrolled during active disease.

This clone has just one count. The V call is TRBV6-4, the J call TRBJ2-7; 11 bases are a match to TRBD2. Looked up from germline, CDR1 is MRHNA and CDR2 is SNTAGT. Unmatched junction bases numbered 4, after V lost 5 bases and J lost 1 base. The CDR3 has 15 amino acids. The CDR3 here is CASSPLAGGSYEQYF. CDR3 DNA: TGTGCCAGCAGTCCGCTAGCGGGGGGTTCCTACGAGCAGTACTTC.

Only a few counts were recorded for this clone. The chain uses TRBV12-3 or TRBV12-4 and TRBJ1-2, with D unclear. This CDR3 spans 13 amino acids. With 0 bases removed from V and 7 bases from J, the gap between germline ends came to 9 bases. CDR3 DNA: TGTGCCAGCAGTTTAGCGGGTGGCGGTGGCTACACCTTC. Translation gives CASSLAGGGGYTF.

This clone showed up just a few times. The chain uses TRBV27 and TRBJ2-7; 11 bases map to TRBD2. This CDR3 spans 16 amino acids. V shed 5 bases, J shed 9 bases, and the junction held 15 bases outside the gene matches. Germline CDR1 reads MNHEY; CDR2 reads SMNVEV (reference sequence). CDR3 region: CASSPPPGLADGGQYF. The CDR3, as DNA: TGTGCCAGCAGTCCACCGCCGGGACTAGCGGACGGCGGGCAGTACTTC.

This rearrangement joins TRBV10-2 to TRBJ1-5, with D maybe TRBD1 (5 bases). CDR1 is WSHSY and CDR2 is SAAADI in the germline V gene. CDR3 length: 14 residues. Trimming took off 8 bases at V and 5 bases at J, with 16 bases between the two ends. The CDR3 reads CASGPQGGHQPQHF. The CDR3 DNA follows: TGCGCCAGCGGGCCTCAGGGAGGGCATCAGCCCCAGCATTTT.

This clone was picked up one time. The rearrangement joins TRBV10-3 to TRBJ2-7, with 7 bases matching TRBD1. Germline V gene lookup returns CDR1 ENHRY and CDR2 SYGVKD. The trim removed 4 bases at V and 1 base at J, leaving 7 bases unmatched. This CDR3 contains 15 residues. This CDR3 is CAISGGQDHSYEQYF. Here the CDR3 DNA reads TGTGCCATCAGTGGAGGACAGGACCATTCCTACGAGCAGTACTTC.

The CDR3 protein is CASSYGQGGPYEQYF. The CDR3 nucleotides are TGTGCCAGCAGCTATGGACAGGGAGGCCCCTACGAGCAGTACTTC. This chain uses TRBV9 with TRBJ2-7; 8 nucleotides match TRBD1. Per germline, CDR1 SGDLS and CDR2 YYNGEE. Trimming removed 4 bases from V and 2 bases from J; junction bases left unmatched: 8. The CDR3 is made up of 15 amino acids.

V gene TRBV7-3 combines with J gene TRBJ1-5; 7 nucleotides match TRBD1. There are 13 residues in the CDR3. Germline V lookup: CDR1 SGHTA, CDR2 FQGTGA. V shed 5 bases and J 5 bases; nucleotides not matched to a gene: 3. CDR3 protein: CASSLTGDQPQHF. The CDR3 bases are TGTGCCAGCAGCCTTACAGGGGATCAGCCCCAGCATTTT.

This sequence joins TRBV3-1 (or the pseudogene TRBV3-2) and TRBJ2-2; TRBD1 might be the D (5 bases). In germline, CDR1 is LGHDT, CDR2 YNNKEL (reference sequence). V gave up 1 base and J gave up 5 bases, with 14 bases separating them. The CDR3 covers 16 residues. The CDR3 loop reads CASSQVGTGRTGELFF. CDR3 nucleotides: TGTGCCAGCAGCCAAGTGGGTACAGGCCGAACCGGGGAGCTGTTTTTT.

The rearrangement links TRBV6-5 to TRBJ1-5; 9 bases map to TRBD1. Germline lookup yields CDR1 MNHEY and CDR2 SVGAGI. The CDR3 has 15 amino acids. The junction had 1 base not matched to a gene; V was cut back by 0 bases and J by 4 bases. The CDR3 nucleotides read TGTGCCAGCAGTTACTCCGGACAGGGGAATCAGCCCCAGCATTTT. Protein sequence: CASSYSGQGNQPQHF.

This chain joins TRBV7-2 and TRBJ2-1; D possibly corresponds to TRBD2 (5 bases). Germline V gene sequence: CDR1 SGHTA, CDR2 FQGNSA. There are 15 residues in the CDR3. The germline V and J ends were trimmed by 4 bases and 4 bases, with 14 bases remaining between them. DNA of the CDR3: TGTGCCAGCAGCTCGGGGTTACCTGCATACAATGAGCAGTTCTTC. Encoded protein: CASSSGLPAYNEQFF.

The chain combines TRBV5-1 with TRBJ2-1; D uncertain. This CDR3 has 15 amino acids. In germline, CDR1 is SGHRS, CDR2 YFSETQ. Between the trimmed V and J ends, which lost 4 bases and 6 bases, there was a span of 17 bases. The CDR3 region is CASSDQAGDPNEQFF. CDR3 coding DNA: TGCGCCAGCAGCGACCAAGCCGGAGACCCCAATGAGCAGTTCTTC.

In its sample, this clone was seen once. V usage is TRBV9 and J usage is TRBJ1-2; 8 bases map to TRBD1. Losses at the gene ends were 3 bases for V and 4 bases for J; bases not matched to a gene: 8. The CDR3 is 15 amino acids. CDR1 is SGDLS, CDR2 YYNGEE, per germline. CDR3 DNA sequence: TGTGCCAGCAGCGGAGGGGGACAGGTATTCTATGGCTACACCTTC. As protein: CASSGGGQVFYGYTF.

The chain recombines TRBV11-2 with TRBJ2-1, with D possibly being TRBD2 (5 bases). The length of the CDR3 is 15 residues. Trimming took 5 bases from V and 8 from J, leaving 19 bases between them. CDR1 and CDR2 (germline): SGHAT, FQNNGV. CDR3 in amino acids: CASSPAGGQTYEQFF. In DNA form, the CDR3 reads TGTGCCAGCAGCCCGGCGGGCGGGCAAACCTATGAGCAGTTCTTC.

The chain recombines TRBV5-1 with TRBJ1-1, with TRBD1 matching over 8 bases. Germline V CDR1 and CDR2: SGHRS, YFSETQ. The CDR3 is 14 amino acids. The V segment lost 5 bases and the J segment 6 bases; nucleotides outside the gene matches: 9. Here the CDR3 reads CASSRGQGASEAFF. The CDR3 DNA reads TGCGCCAGCAGTCGGGGGCAGGGGGCCTCTGAAGCTTTCTTT.

The rearrangement joins TRBV5-1 to TRBJ2-7; possibly TRBD2 for D (5 bases). The ends were cut back, 4 bases at V and 2 bases at J, with 13 bases in the middle. The CDR3 loop spans 14 amino acids. The germline V gene encodes CDR1 SGHRS and CDR2 YFSETQ. DNA of the CDR3: TGCGCCAGCAGCGCGGAGGCTTATCCCTACGAGCAGTACTTC. Amino acid sequence: CASSAEAYPYEQYF.

The V call is TRBV27, the J call TRBJ2-5, with D possibly matching TRBD2 (5 bases). The CDR3 sequence is 15 residues long. Germline CDR1 reads MNHEY; CDR2 reads SMNVEV (reference sequence). V lost 2 bases and J 5 bases, leaving 15 bases between the germline ends. The CDR3 loop reads CASSLGSGRRETQYF. As DNA, the CDR3 is TGTGCCAGCAGTTTAGGGTCTGGCAGGAGGGAGACCCAGTACTTC.

The genes are TRBV10-3 and TRBJ2-7; 9 bases line up with TRBD1. There are 15 residues in the CDR3. Germline CDR1 ENHRY, CDR2 SYGVKD. V was clipped by 0 bases and J by 1 base; unmatched bases: 1. The CDR3 DNA follows: TGTGCCATCAGTGAGTCCGGACAGGGGTCCTACGAGCAGTACTTC. Its translation is CAISESGQGSYEQYF.

On this clone: The same CDR3 can be traced to other DNA sequences in this sample. CDR3 region: CASSLGPGQGSYEQYF. In DNA, the CDR3 is TGCGCCAGCAGCTTGGGTCCAGGACAGGGGTCCTACGAGCAGTACTTC. The chain combines TRBV5-1 with TRBJ2-7, with TRBD1 matching over 9 bases. Germline CDR1 is SGHRS and CDR2 is YFSETQ. With V trimmed by 0 bases and J by 1 base, 5 bases remained unmatched. The length of the CDR3 is 16 residues.